This TCR beta chain was sequenced during a study of shared clonotypes between healthy human individuals. Broader study findings: Investigators expected sequencing depth to affect clonotype sharing among donors. Of the naive CD4 clonotypes, 4% to 5% were shared across a few donors.

All donors were Caucasian adults living in Nashville, Tennessee. The repertoire was sequenced with immunoSEQ multiplex PCR; TCRdb's copy has only in-frame clones and lacks some. This sample yields about 2,500,000 clones, of which around nine tenths are seen a single time; roughly 0.13% belongs to the top ten. This CDR3 has 20 residues. The ends were cut back, 0 bases at V and 0 bases at J, with 23 bases in the middle. Germline V gene sequence: CDR1 SGDLS, CDR2 YYNGEE. As for this clone: No antigen is known for it.

Sequences were obtained from naive CD4+ T cells sorted from blood. The sample's subset: CD45RA+ positively selected. The rearrangement joins TRBV9 to TRBJ2-3; D is perhaps TRBD2 (7 bases). The receptor was isolated from a man between 18 and 35 years old in good health. This CDR3 reads CASSVETSLGWGPSTDTQYF. CDR3 in DNA: TGTGCCAGCAGCGTAGAGACTAGCCTGGGGTGGGGGCCTAGCACAGATACGCAGTATTTT.